The 25 T cell receptor beta chains listed next were all sequenced from one sample in a study of Tregs in tolerant kidney transplant recipients. The protocol was immunoSEQ multiplex PCR, while the TCRdb copy is restricted to in-frame clones and leaves out a portion. The sample consists of approximately 47,000 clones, around 90% of them appearing once. The nonmyeloablative bone marrow transplants came from related graft donors, with transient mixed chimerism. Material: CD8+ T cells from blood (PBMCs), obtained 12 months after the transplant. These receptor sequences come from a human patient who received a combined kidney and bone marrow transplant. Some T cells may be provided by the graft donor.

The chain couples TRBV9 to TRBJ2-1; 8 nucleotides line up with TRBD2. CDR1 is SGDLS, CDR2 YYNGEE, per germline. CDR3 length equals 16 residues. V trimming: 0 bases; J trimming: 4 bases; junction bases outside the gene matches: 6. The CDR3 bases are TGTGCCAGCAGCGTAGTGGGTAGCGGGGCATACAATGAGCAGTTCTTC. Translation gives CASSVVGSGAYNEQFF.

The rearrangement joins TRBV19 to TRBJ2-7; 8 positions match TRBD2. V dropped 5 bases and J dropped 4; count of bases not matched to a gene: 7. This CDR3 region has 14 residues. Germline V CDR1 and CDR2: LNHDA, SQIVND (reference sequence). The CDR3 nucleotides read TGTGCCAGTAGTCTAGCGGGTGCCCTTTACGAGCAGTACTTC. Protein product: CASSLAGALYEQYF.

This chain uses TRBV7-6 with TRBJ2-7; a possible D gene is TRBD1 (6 bases). This CDR3 has 16 amino acids. Trimming took 3 bases from V and 0 from J, leaving 15 bases between them. The germline V gene encodes CDR1 SGHVS and CDR2 FNYEAQ. The CDR3 nucleotides read TGTGCCAGCAGCTTTATCCCCTTGACAGGCTCCTACGAGCAGTACTTC. Its translation: CASSFIPLTGSYEQYF.

This chain joins TRBV5-6 and TRBJ2-1; D remains unclear. This CDR3 contains 11 residues. From germline, CDR1 is SGHDT and CDR2 YYEEEE. The ends were cut back, 0 bases at V and 15 bases at J, with 10 bases in the middle. The CDR3 coding sequence is TGTGCCAGCAGCTTGGCCACAGATAGGTTCTTC. As protein: CASSLATDRFF.

The rearrangement joins TRBV4-3 to TRBJ2-1, with D possibly TRBD1 on 5 matching bases. V lost 0 bases to trimming and J lost 15 bases, with 15 bases between them. There are 13 residues in the CDR3. The germline gives CDR1 LGHNA, CDR2 YSLEER. The DNA for the CDR3 is TGCGCCAGCAGCCAAGATCTGCCAGGGATGGTGTTCTTC. The encoded protein is CASSQDLPGMVFF.

This clone has only one observation. The rearrangement uses TRBV4-1 and TRBJ2-5, with no clear D. V dropped 0 bases and J dropped 5 bases, with 4 bases sitting between them. The germline CDR1 and CDR2 sequences are MGHRA and YSYEKL. This CDR3 spans 12 amino acids. CDR3 DNA: TGCGCCAGCAGCCAAGATCTCGAGACCCAGTACTTC. It translates to CASSQDLETQYF.

The rearrangement joins TRBV7-6 to TRBJ2-5, with TRBD2 matching over 11 bases. Germline-derived CDR1 and CDR2 are SGHVS and FNYEAQ. Trimming took 4 bases from V and 9 from J; bases not matched to a gene: 13. This CDR3 comprises 16 residues. CDR3 in amino acids: CASSSGSSGRLLAQYF. The DNA of the CDR3 is TGTGCCAGCAGCTCCGGCTCTAGCGGGAGGCTCTTGGCCCAGTACTTC.

The rearrangement uses TRBV4-1 and TRBJ2-1; D gene uncertain. The CDR3 contains 15 residues. CDR1 and CDR2 (germline): MGHRA, YSYEKL. V was clipped by 4 bases and J by 4 bases, with 14 bases between them. The CDR3 protein is CASSLSPSGYNEQFF. As DNA, the CDR3 is TGCGCCAGCAGCCTTTCACCTTCGGGTTACAATGAGCAGTTCTTC.

For this clone: Other DNA sequences in the same sample also yield this CDR3. The CDR3 bases are TGTGCCAGCAAATGCGGTGGGGAGTACACAAATCGGGCCAACGTCCTGACTTTC. Protein sequence: CASKCGGEYTNRANVLTF. The rearrangement links TRBV5-2 to TRBJ2-6; the D call in the table, TRBD2, was not verified against the DNA. TRBV5-2 is a pseudogene. CDR3 length: 18 residues.

This clone has a single count. The chain recombines TRBV19 with TRBJ2-6, with a tentative D call TRBD1 (5 bases). Trimming took 7 bases from V and 0 from J, leaving 13 bases between them. Germline assignment: CDR1 LNHDA and CDR2 SQIVND (reference sequence). CDR3 size: 16 residues. The CDR3 sequence: CASTPDQGSGANVLTF. DNA of the CDR3: TGTGCCAGTACTCCTGATCAGGGCTCTGGGGCCAACGTCCTGACTTTC.

This chain joins TRBV13 and TRBJ1-1; D is unclear. V lost 5 bases to trimming and J lost 5 bases, with 9 bases between them. Germline V gene lookup returns CDR1 PRHDT and CDR2 FYEKMQ (reference sequence). The CDR3 is made up of 12 amino acids. CDR3 residues: CASSPGRTEAFF. DNA of the CDR3: TGTGCCAGCAGCCCCGGGAGGACTGAAGCTTTCTTT.

The chain carries TRBV6-1 and TRBJ2-7; tentatively, D is TRBD1 (6 bases). The CDR3 consists of 10 residues. The germline V gene has CDR1 MNHNS and CDR2 SASEGT. V dropped 9 bases and J dropped 6 bases, with 9 bases sitting between them. This CDR3 is CARGASEQYF. CDR3 nucleotides: TGTGCCAGGGGGGCCTCCGAGCAGTACTTC.

The V call is TRBV5-4, the J call TRBJ2-1; TRBD2 matches at 11 bases. CDR1 SGHNT and CDR2 YYREEE come from the germline V gene (reference sequence). The CDR3 is 14 amino acids. V dropped 4 bases and J dropped 9; count of bases not matched to a gene: 6. CDR3 nucleotide sequence: TGTGCCAGCAGCCTGGGACTAGCGGCCGGTGAGCAGTTCTTC. Residues: CASSLGLAAGEQFF.

This clone came up a few times. The rearrangement links TRBV2 to TRBJ1-1; D perhaps matches TRBD1 (6 bases). The germline V gene has CDR1 SNHLY and CDR2 FYNNEI. The CDR3 loop spans 17 amino acids. Trimming took 8 bases from V and 2 from J, leaving 24 bases between them. The CDR3 loop is CASYPTGMHPTNTEAFF. The CDR3 coding sequence is TGTGCCAGCTACCCGACAGGCATGCATCCCACTAACACTGAAGCTTTCTTT. Looking up the rest from reference TRBV2 and TRBJ1-1 gives the full variable domain: EPEVTQTPSHQVTQMGQEVILRCVPISNHLYFYWYRQILGQKVEFLVSFYNNEISEKSEIFDDQFSVERPDGSNFTLKIRSTKLEDSAMYFCASYPTGMHPTNTEAFFGQGTRLTVV.

The V gene is TRBV5-1, the J gene TRBJ2-7; no reliable D call. The CDR3 runs to 15 residues. V lost 0 bases to trimming and J lost 0 bases, with 10 bases between them. The germline V gene has CDR1 SGHRS and CDR2 YFSETQ. The CDR3 coding sequence is TGCGCCAGCAGCTTGGGGGCTCCGAGCTCCTACGAGCAGTACTTC. Translation: CASSLGAPSSYEQYF.

CDR3 DNA: TGTGCCATCAGTGAGAGGTTCTGGACAGCTAATTCTAATGAAAAACTGTTTTTT. Translating it yields CAISERFWTANSNEKLFF. This rearrangement joins TRBV10-3 to TRBJ1-4; tentative D call: TRBD1 (6 bases). Germline V gives CDR1 ENHRY, CDR2 SYGVKD. The germline V and J ends were trimmed by 2 bases and 3 bases, with 19 bases remaining between them. This CDR3 region has 18 residues.

The genes are TRBV5-1 and TRBJ1-1; 9 bases are shared with TRBD1. The CDR3 is made up of 13 amino acids. The V and J ends lost 3 bases and 7 bases, in that order; junction bases with no gene match: 4. The germline V gene has CDR1 SGHRS and CDR2 YFSETQ. CDR3 sequence reads: CASSWEGQGEAFF. DNA for the CDR3: TGCGCCAGCAGCTGGGAGGGACAGGGTGAAGCTTTCTTT.

This chain uses TRBV7-9 with TRBJ2-7, with 9 bases matching TRBD1. V lost 0 bases, J lost 5 bases, and 5 bases stayed unmatched. CDR1 SEHNR and CDR2 FQNEAQ come from the germline V gene (reference sequence). This CDR3 region has 15 residues. The CDR3 protein is CASSLAQGQGNEQYF. The DNA of the CDR3 is TGTGCCAGCAGCTTAGCACAGGGACAGGGTAACGAGCAGTACTTC. The full variable domain, its missing parts supplied by reference TRBV7-9 and TRBJ2-7, is DTGVSQNPRHKITKRGQNVTFRCDPISEHNRLYWYRQTLGQGPEFLTYFQNEAQLEKSRLLSDRFSAERPKGSFSTLEIQRTEQGDSAMYLCASSLAQGQGNEQYFGPGTRLTVT.

The rearrangement links TRBV13 to TRBJ1-3; the D is unclear. V was clipped by 5 bases and J by 0 bases, with 11 bases between them. This CDR3 comprises 15 residues. From germline, CDR1 is PRHDT and CDR2 FYEKMQ (reference sequence). The CDR3 protein is CASSLQTSSGNTIYF. The CDR3 region has the DNA TGTGCCAGCAGCCTACAGACCAGCTCTGGAAACACCATATATTTT.

The chain combines TRBV19 with TRBJ2-2; D unclear. Germline V CDR1 and CDR2: LNHDA, SQIVND (reference sequence). Trimming pared 3 bases from V and 2 bases from J, leaving 7 bases between. The CDR3 covers 14 residues. The CDR3: CASSMGLNTGELFF. The CDR3 nucleotides are TGTGCCAGTAGTATGGGCCTTAACACCGGGGAGCTGTTTTTT.

The chain combines TRBV9 with TRBJ2-7; 9 nucleotides match TRBD2. CDR1 SGDLS and CDR2 YYNGEE come from the germline V gene. V was pared by 1 base and J by 3 bases, with 5 bases of the junction left unmatched. The CDR3 spans 15 residues. The CDR3 region is CASSVTGLANYEQYF. CDR3 DNA: TGTGCCAGCAGCGTAACCGGACTAGCGAACTACGAGCAGTACTTC.

This chain joins TRBV19 and TRBJ2-1, with D possibly being TRBD2 (6 bases). The CDR3 spans 15 residues. Trimming shortened V by 4 bases and J by 6 bases, and 16 bases separated the two germline ends. CDR1 is LNHDA, CDR2 SQIVND, per germline (reference sequence). As DNA, the CDR3 is TGTGCCAGTAGTAATGGAGGGCCCTCGTCCAATGAGCAGTTCTTC. This translates into CASSNGGPSSNEQFF.

The rearrangement links TRBV19 to TRBJ1-2; no firm D call. Looked up from germline, CDR1 is LNHDA and CDR2 is SQIVND (reference sequence). This CDR3 is built from 14 residues. V dropped 6 bases and J dropped 4 bases, with 15 bases sitting between them. CDR3 in DNA: TGTGCCAGTAGATCCGCGGGTGAAATCTATGGCTACACCTTC. It specifies CASRSAGEIYGYTF. Combining the CDR3 with reference TRBV19 and TRBJ1-2 gives the whole variable domain DGGITQSPKYLFRKEGQNVTLSCEQNLNHDAMYWYRQDPGQGLRLIYYSQIVNDFQKGDIAEGYSVSREKKESFPLTVTSAQKNPTAFYLCASRSAGEIYGYTFGSGTRLTVV.

J is TRBJ2-1 and V is TRBV27; possibly TRBD1 for D (6 bases). V lost 3 bases, J lost 2 bases, and 14 bases lay in between. The CDR3 has 16 residues. Germline CDR1 MNHEY, CDR2 SMNVEV (reference sequence). The CDR3 sequence: CASSFPGTTPYNEQFF. The CDR3 DNA reads TGTGCCAGCAGTTTCCCAGGGACAACCCCCTACAATGAGCAGTTCTTC.

The J gene is TRBJ2-7, the V gene TRBV27, with D maybe TRBD2 (6 bases). CDR3 length: 13 amino acids. Between the trimmed V and J ends, which lost 7 bases and 2 bases, there was a span of 12 bases. Germline assignment: CDR1 MNHEY and CDR2 SMNVEV (reference sequence). For the CDR3, the DNA is TGTGCCAGCATTGGCGGGATGCCCTACGAGCAGTACTTC. Protein sequence: CASIGGMPYEQYF.